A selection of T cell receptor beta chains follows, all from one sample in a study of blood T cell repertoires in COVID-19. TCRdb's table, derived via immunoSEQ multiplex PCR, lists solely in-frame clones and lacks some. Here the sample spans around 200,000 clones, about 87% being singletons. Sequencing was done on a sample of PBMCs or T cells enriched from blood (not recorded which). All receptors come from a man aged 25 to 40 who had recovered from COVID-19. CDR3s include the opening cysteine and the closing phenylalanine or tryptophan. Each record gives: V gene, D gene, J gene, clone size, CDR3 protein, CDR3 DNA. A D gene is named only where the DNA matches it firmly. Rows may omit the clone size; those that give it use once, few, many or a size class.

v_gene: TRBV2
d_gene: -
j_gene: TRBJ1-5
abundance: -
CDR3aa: CASSVQGTWVQPQHF
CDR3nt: TGTGCCAGCAGTGTTCAGGGGACATGGGTTCAGCCCCAGCATTTT

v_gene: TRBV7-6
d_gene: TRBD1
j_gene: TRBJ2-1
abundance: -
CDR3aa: CASSFDRTGVLNEQFF
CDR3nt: TGTGCCAGCAGTTTCGATAGGACAGGGGTTTTAAATGAGCAGTTCTTC

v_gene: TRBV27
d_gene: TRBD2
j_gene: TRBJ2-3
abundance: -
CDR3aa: CASGVAGGPITDTQYF
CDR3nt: TGTGCCAGTGGTGTAGCGGGAGGGCCGATTACAGATACGCAGTATTTT

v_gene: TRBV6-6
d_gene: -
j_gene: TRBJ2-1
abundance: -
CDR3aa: CASRAGSLRNEQFF
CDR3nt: TGTGCCAGCCGGGCCGGGAGTTTACGGAATGAGCAGTTCTTC

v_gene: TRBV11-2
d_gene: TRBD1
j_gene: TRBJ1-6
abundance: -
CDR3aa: CASSSGTDNSPLHF
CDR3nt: TGTGCCAGCAGCTCGGGGACAGATAATTCACCCCTCCACTTT

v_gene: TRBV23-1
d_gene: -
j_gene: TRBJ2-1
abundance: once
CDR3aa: CATPQGRPNYSYNEQFF
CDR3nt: TGCGCCACCCCCCAAGGTAGGCCAAACTACTCCTACAATGAGCAGTTCTTC

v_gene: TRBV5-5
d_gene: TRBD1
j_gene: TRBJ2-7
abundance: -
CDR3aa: CASSSAGTGPYEQYF
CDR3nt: TGTGCCAGCAGTTCTGCCGGGACAGGGCCCTACGAGCAGTACTTC

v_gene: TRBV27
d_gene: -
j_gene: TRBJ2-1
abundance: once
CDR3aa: CASSGRSGDEQFF
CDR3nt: TGTGCCAGCAGCGGCCGTTCGGGGGATGAGCAGTTCTTC

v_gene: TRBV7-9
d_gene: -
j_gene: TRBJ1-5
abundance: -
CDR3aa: CASSLDNRGNQPQHF
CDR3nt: TGTGCCAGCAGCTTAGATAACAGGGGCAATCAGCCCCAGCATTTT

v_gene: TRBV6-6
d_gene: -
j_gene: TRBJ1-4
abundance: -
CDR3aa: CASSYRQNEKLFF
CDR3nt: TGTGCCAGCAGTTACCGTCAGAATGAAAAACTGTTTTTT

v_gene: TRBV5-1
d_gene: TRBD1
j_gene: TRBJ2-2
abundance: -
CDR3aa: CASSSKQTGQGEFTGELFF
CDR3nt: TGCGCCAGCAGCTCTAAACAAACGGGACAGGGGGAATTCACCGGGGAGCTGTTTTTT

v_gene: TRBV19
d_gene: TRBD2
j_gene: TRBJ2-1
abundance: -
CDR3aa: CASSIMSGSYNEQFF
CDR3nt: TGTGCCAGTAGTATAATGAGCGGGAGTTACAATGAGCAGTTCTTC

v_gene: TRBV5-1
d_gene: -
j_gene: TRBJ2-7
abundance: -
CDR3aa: CASRRDSSFSEQYF
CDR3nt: TGCGCCAGCAGGCGGGACAGTAGCTTCTCCGAGCAGTACTTC

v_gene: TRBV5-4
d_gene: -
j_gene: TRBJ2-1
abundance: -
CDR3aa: CASSSLRGSYNEQFF
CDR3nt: TGTGCCAGCAGCTCTCTCAGGGGCTCCTACAATGAGCAGTTCTTC

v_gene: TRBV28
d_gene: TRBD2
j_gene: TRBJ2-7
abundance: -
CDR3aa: CASSTGLAAYEQYF
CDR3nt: TGTGCCAGCAGTACAGGACTAGCGGCCTACGAGCAGTACTTC

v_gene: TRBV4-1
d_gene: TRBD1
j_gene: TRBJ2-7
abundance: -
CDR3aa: CASSQPGQGDPEQYF
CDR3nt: TGCGCCAGCAGCCAGCCGGGACAGGGAGACCCGGAGCAGTACTTC

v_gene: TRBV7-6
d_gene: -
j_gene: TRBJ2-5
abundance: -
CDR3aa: CASSLLSGPGKETQYF
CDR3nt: TGTGCCAGCAGCTTACTTTCCGGGCCAGGGAAAGAGACCCAGTACTTC

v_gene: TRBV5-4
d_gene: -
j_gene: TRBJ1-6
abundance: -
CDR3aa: CASSYRDTYNSPLHF
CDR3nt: TGTGCCAGCAGCTACCGGGACACCTATAATTCACCCCTCCACTTT

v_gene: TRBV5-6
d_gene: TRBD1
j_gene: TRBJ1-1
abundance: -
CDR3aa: CASSSLWTGVNYEPEAFF
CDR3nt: TGTGCCAGCAGCTCTCTTTGGACAGGGGTAAACTATGAGCCTGAAGCTTTCTTT

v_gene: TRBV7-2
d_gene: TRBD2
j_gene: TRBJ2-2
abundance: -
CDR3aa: CASSLVVPGGSGELFF
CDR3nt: TGTGCCAGCAGCTTAGTAGTACCGGGAGGGTCCGGGGAGCTGTTTTTT

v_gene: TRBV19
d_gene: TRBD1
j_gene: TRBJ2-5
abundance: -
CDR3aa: CASSTTGGGETQYF
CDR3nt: TGTGCCAGTAGTACGACAGGGGGGGGAGAGACCCAGTACTTC

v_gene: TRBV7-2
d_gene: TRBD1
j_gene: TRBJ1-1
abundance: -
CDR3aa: CASSLKGAIEIEAFF
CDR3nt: TGTGCCAGCAGCCTGAAGGGGGCCATAGAGATTGAAGCTTTCTTT

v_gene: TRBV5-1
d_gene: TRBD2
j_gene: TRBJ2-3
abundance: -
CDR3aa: CASSKMTSGLTDTQYF
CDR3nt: TGCGCCAGCAGCAAAATGACTAGCGGCCTCACAGATACGCAGTATTTT

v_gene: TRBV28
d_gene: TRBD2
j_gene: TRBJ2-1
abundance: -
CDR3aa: CASSWSYSGSAYNEQFF
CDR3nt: TGTGCCAGCAGTTGGTCCTATAGCGGGAGTGCCTACAATGAGCAGTTCTTC

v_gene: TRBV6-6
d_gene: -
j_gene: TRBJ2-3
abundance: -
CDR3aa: CASTRMGGGTQYF
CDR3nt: TGTGCCAGCACCCGGATGGGTGGAGGTACGCAGTATTTT

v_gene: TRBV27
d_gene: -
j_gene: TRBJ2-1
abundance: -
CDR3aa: CASSLIGGSEVYEQFF
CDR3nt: TGTGCCAGCAGCCTCATCGGAGGGAGTGAAGTCTATGAGCAGTTCTTC

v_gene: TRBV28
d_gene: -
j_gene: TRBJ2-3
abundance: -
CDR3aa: CASTESLDTQYF
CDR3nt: TGTGCCAGCACGGAGTCTTTAGATACGCAGTATTTT

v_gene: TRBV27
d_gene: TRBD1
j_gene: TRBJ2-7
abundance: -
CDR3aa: CASSRRGQGEYEQYF
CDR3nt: TGTGCCAGCAGCAGACGGGGACAGGGAGAATATGAGCAGTACTTC

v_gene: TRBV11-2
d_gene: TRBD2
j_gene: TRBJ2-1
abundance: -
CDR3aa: CASSLGLAGYEQFF
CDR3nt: TGTGCCAGCAGCTTAGGTTTAGCGGGGTATGAGCAGTTCTTC

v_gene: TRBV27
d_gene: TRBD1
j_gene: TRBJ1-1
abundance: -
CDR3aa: CASSLRQGGTEAFF
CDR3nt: TGTGCCAGCAGTTTACGACAGGGTGGCACTGAAGCTTTCTTT

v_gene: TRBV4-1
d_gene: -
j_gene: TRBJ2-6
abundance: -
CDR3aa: CASSQVTGPGANVLTF
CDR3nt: TGCGCCAGCAGCCAGGTTACAGGCCCTGGGGCCAACGTCCTGACTTTC

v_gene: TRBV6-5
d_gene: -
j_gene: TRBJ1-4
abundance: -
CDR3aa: CASRGRDATNEKLFF
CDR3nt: TGTGCCAGCAGGGGGAGGGATGCAACTAATGAAAAACTGTTTTTT

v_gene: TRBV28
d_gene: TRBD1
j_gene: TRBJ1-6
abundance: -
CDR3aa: CASSSGTDASPLHF
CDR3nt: TGTGCCAGCAGTTCCGGGACAGATGCTTCACCCCTCCACTTT

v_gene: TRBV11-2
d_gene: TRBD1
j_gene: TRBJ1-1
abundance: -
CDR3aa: CASSLSRGRSTEAFF
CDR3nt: TGTGCCAGCAGCTTGTCCAGGGGGCGATCCACTGAAGCTTTCTTT

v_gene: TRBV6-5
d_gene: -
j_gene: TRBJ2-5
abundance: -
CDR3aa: CASSLEGQETQYF
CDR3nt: TGTGCCAGCAGTCTGGAGGGACAAGAGACCCAGTACTTC

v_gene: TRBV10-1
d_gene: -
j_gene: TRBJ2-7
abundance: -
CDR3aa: CASSETGLGEQYF
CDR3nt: TGCGCCAGCAGTGAGACAGGGTTGGGGGAGCAGTACTTC

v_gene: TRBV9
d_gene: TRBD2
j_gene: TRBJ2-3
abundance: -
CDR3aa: CASSVAGTSFPYF
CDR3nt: TGTGCCAGCAGCGTAGCCGGGACTAGTTTCCCGTATTTT

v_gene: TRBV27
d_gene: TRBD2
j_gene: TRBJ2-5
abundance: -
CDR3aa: CASSSSSGGQETQYF
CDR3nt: TGTGCCAGCAGTTCCTCTAGCGGGGGCCAAGAGACCCAGTACTTC

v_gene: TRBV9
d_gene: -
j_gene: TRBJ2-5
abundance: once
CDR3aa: CASSAGLETQYF
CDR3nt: TGTGCCAGCAGCGCAGGACTAGAGACCCAGTACTTC

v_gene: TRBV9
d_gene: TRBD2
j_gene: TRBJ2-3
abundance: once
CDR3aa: CASSGRGTSGFTDTQYF
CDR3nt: TGTGCCAGCAGCGGCCGGGGGACTAGCGGTTTCACAGATACGCAGTATTTT

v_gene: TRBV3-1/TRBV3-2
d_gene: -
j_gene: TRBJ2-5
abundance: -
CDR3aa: CASSQGLRGNQETQYF
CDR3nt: TGTGCCAGCAGCCAAGGCTTACGGGGGAACCAAGAGACCCAGTACTTC

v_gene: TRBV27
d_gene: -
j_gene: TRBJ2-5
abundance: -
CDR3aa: CASSLSITAGTQYF
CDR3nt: TGTGCCAGCAGTTTATCGATAACCGCGGGGACCCAGTACTTC

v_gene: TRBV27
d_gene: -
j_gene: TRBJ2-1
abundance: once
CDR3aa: CASSFQGLREQFF
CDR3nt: TGTGCCAGCAGTTTTCAGGGGTTAAGAGAGCAGTTCTTC

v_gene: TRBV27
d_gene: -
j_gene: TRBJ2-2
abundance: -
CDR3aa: CASSFLQTNTGELFF
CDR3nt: TGTGCCAGCAGTTTCCTGCAGACGAACACCGGGGAGCTGTTTTTT

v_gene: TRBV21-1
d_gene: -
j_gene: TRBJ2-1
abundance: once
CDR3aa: CASSKTVGRAYNEQFF
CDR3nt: TGTGCCAGCAGCAAGACGGTCGGGAGGGCGTACAATGAGCAGTTCTTC

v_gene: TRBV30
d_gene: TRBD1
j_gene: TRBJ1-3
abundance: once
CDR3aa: CAWIPDRGISGNTIYF
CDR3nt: TGTGCCTGGATCCCTGACAGGGGTATCTCTGGAAACACCATATATTTT

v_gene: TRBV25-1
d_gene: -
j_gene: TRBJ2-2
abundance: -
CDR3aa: CASSEGQTNTGELFF
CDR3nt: TGTGCCAGCAGTGAAGGACAGACGAACACCGGGGAGCTGTTTTTT

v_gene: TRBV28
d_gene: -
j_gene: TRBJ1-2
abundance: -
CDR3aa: CASTIPGEVGGYTF
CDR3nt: TGTGCCAGCACTATCCCCGGGGAAGTAGGCGGCTACACCTTC

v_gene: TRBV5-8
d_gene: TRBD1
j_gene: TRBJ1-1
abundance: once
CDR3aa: CASSKGRGQGMNTEAFF
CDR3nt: TGTGCCAGCAGCAAAGGACGAGGACAGGGAATGAACACTGAAGCTTTCTTT

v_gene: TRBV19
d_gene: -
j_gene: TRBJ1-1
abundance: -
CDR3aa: CASSIQGNTEAFF
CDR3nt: TGTGCCAGTAGTATACAGGGGAACACTGAAGCTTTCTTT